A selection of T cell receptor beta chains follows, all from one sample in a study of blood T cell repertoires in COVID-19. Sequenced by immunoSEQ multiplex PCR; TCRdb stores in-frame clones only, minus some. Altogether fewer than 250,000 clones are present, about 82% being singletons, with the ten largest covering approximately 8.6%. The source material was PBMCs or T cells enriched from blood (not recorded which). The receptors were gathered from a woman in her forties or fifties with acute COVID-19. The CDR3 runs from the conserved cysteine through the conserved F or W. Fields, in order: D gene, clone size, V gene, J gene, CDR3 protein, CDR3 DNA. D genes are given only for firm matches. Clone size, where shown, is once, few, many, or a class for clones that have expanded.

d_gene: TRBD1; abundance: -; v_gene: TRBV3-1/TRBV3-2; j_gene: TRBJ1-2; CDR3aa: CASSPRQGNYTF; CDR3nt: TGTGCCAGCAGCCCGAGACAGGGGAACTACACCTTC
d_gene: -; abundance: once; v_gene: TRBV7-3; j_gene: TRBJ2-7; CDR3aa: CASRDMGPNEQYF; CDR3nt: TGTGCCAGCAGGGACATGGGGCCGAACGAGCAGTACTTC
d_gene: -; abundance: -; v_gene: TRBV6-2/TRBV6-3; j_gene: TRBJ1-2; CDR3aa: CASSSQGEEVYGYTF; CDR3nt: TGTGCCAGCAGTTCACAGGGAGAAGAGGTGTATGGCTACACCTTC
d_gene: TRBD2; abundance: -; v_gene: TRBV9; j_gene: TRBJ2-2; CDR3aa: CASSQTSGKTGELFF; CDR3nt: TGTGCCAGCAGCCAGACTAGCGGGAAAACCGGGGAGCTGTTTTTT
d_gene: -; abundance: -; v_gene: TRBV30; j_gene: TRBJ1-2; CDR3aa: CAWSRGSYGYTF; CDR3nt: TGTGCCTGGAGTAGGGGGAGCTATGGCTACACCTTC
d_gene: -; abundance: -; v_gene: TRBV25-1; j_gene: TRBJ2-5; CDR3aa: CASSGTIFTQYF; CDR3nt: TGTGCCAGCAGCGGGACAATTTTCACCCAGTACTTC
d_gene: -; abundance: once; v_gene: TRBV12-3/TRBV12-4; j_gene: TRBJ2-5; CDR3aa: CASSLFSETQYF; CDR3nt: TGTGCCAGCAGTCTTTTCAGTGAGACCCAGTACTTC
d_gene: TRBD1; abundance: -; v_gene: TRBV6-5; j_gene: TRBJ1-1; CDR3aa: CASSRTGDRGTEAFF; CDR3nt: TGTGCCAGCAGCAGGACAGGGGATCGTGGCACTGAAGCTTTCTTT
d_gene: TRBD2; abundance: -; v_gene: TRBV10-3; j_gene: TRBJ2-1; CDR3aa: CAISLTSGGAYNEQFF; CDR3nt: TGTGCCATCAGTTTAACTAGCGGGGGAGCCTACAATGAGCAGTTCTTC
d_gene: TRBD1; abundance: -; v_gene: TRBV6-5; j_gene: TRBJ2-7; CDR3aa: CASSYQPGQSYEQYF; CDR3nt: TGTGCCAGCAGTTATCAGCCGGGACAGTCCTACGAGCAGTACTTC
d_gene: TRBD1; abundance: -; v_gene: TRBV6-5; j_gene: TRBJ2-1; CDR3aa: CASSRQGDYNEQFF; CDR3nt: TGTGCCAGCAGTCGACAGGGAGACTACAATGAGCAGTTCTTC
d_gene: -; abundance: -; v_gene: TRBV18; j_gene: TRBJ1-4; CDR3aa: CASHNDGRKGEKLFF; CDR3nt: TGTGCCAGCCATAACGACGGGAGGAAGGGGGAAAAACTGTTTTTT
d_gene: TRBD2; abundance: -; v_gene: TRBV2; j_gene: TRBJ2-2; CDR3aa: CASSDRLSGGLPTGELFF; CDR3nt: TGTGCCAGCAGTGACCGGTTGAGCGGGGGACTACCAACCGGGGAGCTGTTTTTT
d_gene: -; abundance: -; v_gene: TRBV9; j_gene: TRBJ1-3; CDR3aa: CASSNWNGQGSGNTIYF; CDR3nt: TGTGCCAGTAGTAATTGGAACGGGCAGGGCTCTGGAAACACCATATATTTT
d_gene: TRBD2; abundance: -; v_gene: TRBV25-1; j_gene: TRBJ2-1; CDR3aa: CASSELRGSSYNEQFF; CDR3nt: TGTGCCAGCAGTGAATTGCGCGGGAGCTCCTACAATGAGCAGTTCTTC
d_gene: TRBD1; abundance: once; v_gene: TRBV7-9; j_gene: TRBJ1-5; CDR3aa: CASGKMTGPSNQPQHF; CDR3nt: TGTGCCAGCGGGAAAATGACAGGGCCGAGCAATCAGCCCCAGCATTTT
d_gene: TRBD1; abundance: -; v_gene: TRBV7-3; j_gene: TRBJ1-3; CDR3aa: CASSLGQGSGNTIYF; CDR3nt: TGTGCCAGCAGCTTGGGACAGGGCTCTGGAAACACCATATATTTT
d_gene: TRBD2; abundance: -; v_gene: TRBV6-5; j_gene: TRBJ2-5; CDR3aa: CASGLAGFQETQYF; CDR3nt: TGTGCCAGCGGGTTAGCGGGCTTTCAAGAGACCCAGTACTTC
d_gene: -; abundance: -; v_gene: TRBV27; j_gene: TRBJ1-2; CDR3aa: CASSFGRGPYGYTF; CDR3nt: TGTGCCAGCAGTTTCGGCAGGGGACCCTATGGCTACACCTTC
d_gene: TRBD1; abundance: -; v_gene: TRBV25-1; j_gene: TRBJ1-2; CDR3aa: CASSDGQGAGYGYTF; CDR3nt: TGTGCCAGCAGTGATGGACAGGGGGCGGGCTATGGCTACACCTTC
d_gene: -; abundance: -; v_gene: TRBV7-9; j_gene: TRBJ2-2; CDR3aa: CASSFSQGSGELFF; CDR3nt: TGTGCCAGCAGCTTCTCTCAGGGATCCGGGGAGCTGTTTTTT
d_gene: -; abundance: -; v_gene: TRBV7-3; j_gene: TRBJ1-2; CDR3aa: CASSPDGNYGYTF; CDR3nt: TGTGCCAGCAGCCCAGACGGGAACTATGGCTACACCTTC
d_gene: TRBD1; abundance: -; v_gene: TRBV11-2; j_gene: TRBJ1-5; CDR3aa: CASSLTQGVSQPQHF; CDR3nt: TGTGCCAGCAGCCTTACCCAGGGGGTTAGTCAGCCCCAGCATTTT
d_gene: -; abundance: -; v_gene: TRBV7-8; j_gene: TRBJ1-2; CDR3aa: CASSSISPGRKGSF; CDR3nt: TGTGCCAGCAGCTCTATTTCCCCAGGGAGGAAGGGCTCCTTC
d_gene: -; abundance: -; v_gene: TRBV29-1; j_gene: TRBJ2-5; CDR3aa: CSVEGSSGETQYF; CDR3nt: TGCAGCGTTGAAGGTTCCTCCGGGGAGACCCAGTACTTC
d_gene: TRBD1; abundance: -; v_gene: TRBV6-5; j_gene: TRBJ2-4; CDR3aa: CASRWGQPSEGIQYF; CDR3nt: TGTGCCAGCCGCTGGGGACAGCCTTCCGAGGGCATTCAGTACTTC
d_gene: TRBD1; abundance: -; v_gene: TRBV4-3; j_gene: TRBJ1-2; CDR3aa: CASSQNPQGAESYTF; CDR3nt: TGCGCCAGCAGCCAAAACCCACAGGGGGCCGAGAGCTACACCTTC
d_gene: -; abundance: -; v_gene: TRBV18; j_gene: TRBJ1-1; CDR3aa: CASSEPGTQMNTEAFF; CDR3nt: TGTGCCAGCTCAGAACCCGGGACACAGATGAACACTGAAGCTTTCTTT
d_gene: -; abundance: -; v_gene: TRBV11-1; j_gene: TRBJ1-3; CDR3aa: CASSRTVSGNTIYF; CDR3nt: TGTGCCAGCAGCAGGACAGTCTCTGGAAACACCATATATTTT